Listed here are 20 T cell receptor beta chains from one sample, sequenced in a study of blood T cell repertoires in COVID-19. Assay: immunoSEQ multiplex PCR; the TCRdb copy retains only in-frame clones and omits some. The sample has about 230,000 clones, 83% seen once; the top ten hold approximately 5.4%. The sample was peripheral blood. These TCRs come from a man older than 75 with acute or convalescent COVID-19.

Worth noting for this clone: This sample also contains other DNA sequences that code for the same CDR3. The rearrangement joins TRBV5-1 to TRBJ2-6, with D maybe TRBD1 (5 bases). Looked up from germline, CDR1 is SGHRS and CDR2 is YFSETQ. The CDR3 is made up of 15 amino acids. The V end lost 1 base, the J end lost 4 bases, and 9 bases lay between the germline ends. This chain's CDR3 is CASSLQGSGANVLTF. In DNA form, the CDR3 reads TGCGCCAGCAGCTTGCAGGGTTCAGGGGCCAACGTCCTGACTTTC.

The V and J genes are TRBV7-6 and TRBJ2-3; 10 nucleotides match TRBD2. Germline CDR1 is SGHVS and CDR2 is FNYEAQ. The V gene end was trimmed by 1 base and the J gene end by 6 bases; junction bases not matched to a gene: 1. The CDR3 has 14 amino acids. CDR3 sequence: CASSLVSGRDTQYF. In DNA, the CDR3 is TGTGCCAGCAGCTTAGTTAGCGGGAGGGATACGCAGTATTTT.

V and J are TRBV9 and TRBJ1-1; no clear D gene. This CDR3 contains 14 residues. V was trimmed by 0 bases and J by 0 bases, leaving 6 bases between them. Germline loops: CDR1 SGDLS, CDR2 YYNGEE. CDR3 residues: CASSVATVNTEAFF. The CDR3 region has the DNA TGTGCCAGCAGCGTAGCTACTGTGAACACTGAAGCTTTCTTT.

The chain uses TRBV9 and TRBJ2-5, with a weak D call TRBD2 (6 bases). Trimming shortened V by 3 bases and J by 0 bases, and 12 bases separated the two germline ends. The CDR3 extends over 15 amino acids. The germline gives CDR1 SGDLS, CDR2 YYNGEE. CDR3 DNA: TGTGCCAGCAGCGGGGACGGGACTCACCAAGAGACCCAGTACTTC. As protein: CASSGDGTHQETQYF.

The genes are TRBV6-5 and TRBJ2-1, with D possibly TRBD1 on 6 matching bases. The length of the CDR3 is 11 residues. Deletions cut 4 bases from V and 14 bases from J, with 12 bases between. The germline V gene encodes CDR1 MNHEY and CDR2 SVGAGI. CDR3 coding DNA: TGTGCCAGCAGTTCAAAGAGACAGGAGTTCTTC. Translating it yields CASSSKRQEFF.

The chain is built from TRBV15 and TRBJ2-7, with D possibly matching TRBD1 (6 bases). V gave up 1 base and J gave up 3 bases, with 10 bases separating them. Germline lookup yields CDR1 LNHNV and CDR2 YYDKDF (reference sequence). The CDR3 loop spans 14 amino acids. The CDR3 sequence: CATSRVGGSYEQYF. The CDR3 nucleotides are TGTGCCACCAGCAGAGTAGGGGGTAGCTACGAGCAGTACTTC.

The rearrangement links TRBV28 to TRBJ2-3, with TRBD2 as a possible D gene (6 bases). Looked up from germline, CDR1 is MDHEN and CDR2 is SYDVKM. The V end lost 6 bases, the J end lost 3 bases, and 13 bases lay between the germline ends. This CDR3 is 14 amino acids long. The CDR3: CASRNWGETDTQYF. CDR3 sequence (DNA): TGTGCCAGCAGGAACTGGGGGGAGACAGATACGCAGTATTTT.

The chain employs TRBV20-1 and TRBJ2-2; the D is unclear. The CDR3 is 11 residues long. The germline gives CDR1 DFQATT, CDR2 SNEGSKA (reference sequence). This CDR3 is CSAGSDRELFF. CDR3 nucleotides: TGCAGCGCCGGCAGTGACAGGGAGCTGTTTTTT.

The chain uses TRBV9 and TRBJ1-1, with TRBD1 as a possible D gene (5 bases). CDR1 is SGDLS, CDR2 YYNGEE, per germline. V dropped 2 bases and J dropped 1 base, with 9 bases sitting between them. CDR3 size: 14 residues. CDR3 nucleotide sequence: TGTGCCAGCAGCGTTCTACAGGAGAACACTGAAGCTTTCTTT. Amino acids: CASSVLQENTEAFF.

The CDR3 protein is CASSEARTGRNEQYF. CDR3 DNA sequence: TGTGCCAGCAGTGAAGCGCGGACAGGTCGGAACGAGCAGTACTTC. The chain recombines TRBV6-1 with TRBJ2-7, with TRBD1 matching over 7 bases. This CDR3 comprises 15 residues. J gave up 5 bases and V 0 bases, and 7 bases lay outside the gene matches. Germline CDR1 MNHNS, CDR2 SASEGT.

This chain links TRBV5-1 with TRBJ2-3; TRBD2 matches 9 bases. CDR1 and CDR2 (germline): SGHRS, YFSETQ. CDR3 size: 16 residues. The V segment lost 0 bases and the J segment 0 bases; nucleotides outside the gene matches: 2. DNA for the CDR3: TGCGCCAGCAGCTTGGTCCTAGCGGGGAGCACAGATACGCAGTATTTT. Protein: CASSLVLAGSTDTQYF. The entire variable domain, with the rest obtained from reference TRBV5-1 and TRBJ2-3, is as follows: KAGVTQTPRYLIKTRGQQVTLSCSPISGHRSVSWYQQTPGQGLQFLFEYFSETQRNKGNFPGRFSGRQFSNSRSEMNVSTLELGDSALYLCASSLVLAGSTDTQYFGPGTRLTVL.

This chain links TRBV2 with TRBJ2-1; D not resolved. This CDR3 is 12 amino acids long. Trimming pared 4 bases from V and 8 bases from J, leaving 9 bases between. Per the germline V gene, CDR1 is SNHLY and CDR2 is FYNNEI. CDR3 in DNA: TGTGCCAGCAGTGTTTTCCCCGATGAGCAGTTCTTC. This translates into CASSVFPDEQFF.

The V call is TRBV9, the J call TRBJ2-5, with 8 bases that match TRBD2. Germline assignment: CDR1 SGDLS and CDR2 YYNGEE. V lost 0 bases, J lost 5 bases, and 6 bases stayed unmatched. The CDR3 loop spans 15 amino acids. CDR3 amino acids: CASSVVSSGLETQYF. The CDR3 DNA reads TGTGCCAGCAGCGTAGTGTCTAGCGGGTTGGAGACCCAGTACTTC. The entire variable domain, with the rest obtained from reference TRBV9 and TRBJ2-5, is as follows: DSGVTQTPKHLITATGQRVTLRCSPRSGDLSVYWYQQSLDQGLQFLIQYYNGEERAKGNILERFSAQQFPDLHSELNLSSLELGDSALYFCASSVVSSGLETQYFGPGTRLLVL.

This clone has a handful of counts. The gene calls are TRBV3-1 (or the pseudogene TRBV3-2) and TRBJ1-2; D uncertain. Trimming cost V 1 base and J 5 bases, with 20 bases left between them. The germline CDR1 and CDR2 sequences are LGHDT and YNNKEL (reference sequence). This CDR3 has 17 amino acids. The CDR3, as DNA: TGTGCCAGCAGCCAAGGCCTTATGGGAGGGTCCGGGTATGGCTACACCTTC. It translates to CASSQGLMGGSGYGYTF.

With respect to this clone: This CDR3 is also generated by other DNA sequences in the sample. This chain links TRBV6-1 with TRBJ2-6; possibly TRBD1 for D (5 bases). The CDR3 runs 15 residues. The V gene's germline CDR1 is MNHNS and CDR2 SASEGT. The germline V and J ends were trimmed by 2 bases and 2 bases, with 7 bases remaining between them. The CDR3 DNA reads TGTGCCAGCAGTGAACAGGGAACTGGGGCCAACGTCCTGACTTTC. As protein: CASSEQGTGANVLTF.

Here the CDR3 DNA reads TGTGCCAGCAGGGCAGGGTGGACAGATACGCAGTATTTT. It encodes CASRAGWTDTQYF. This chain links TRBV2 with TRBJ2-3, with D possibly matching TRBD1 (5 bases). Germline lookup yields CDR1 SNHLY and CDR2 FYNNEI. V was clipped by 6 bases and J by 3 bases, with 10 bases between them. The CDR3 length is 13 residues.

This chain joins TRBV5-1 and TRBJ2-5; 9 bases fit TRBD2. The V gene's germline CDR1 is SGHRS and CDR2 YFSETQ. V shed 1 base, J shed 2 bases, and the junction held 6 bases outside the gene matches. There are 16 residues in the CDR3. The CDR3, as DNA: TGCGCCAGCAGCTTGAGGCCTAGCGGGGAACAAGAGACCCAGTACTTC. It encodes CASSLRPSGEQETQYF.

The chain couples TRBV7-6 to TRBJ2-7; possibly TRBD1 for D (5 bases). The germline gives CDR1 SGHVS, CDR2 FNYEAQ. V was pared by 4 bases and J by 2 bases, with 12 bases between. This CDR3 is 14 amino acids long. The chain's CDR3 is CASSSLYRPYEQYF. In DNA form, the CDR3 reads TGTGCCAGCAGCTCCTTATACAGGCCCTACGAGCAGTACTTC.

This sequence joins TRBV27 and TRBJ2-7; TRBD2 might be the D (5 bases). V was trimmed by 0 bases and J by 3 bases, leaving 15 bases between them. The CDR3 sequence is 16 residues long. Germline V gene lookup returns CDR1 MNHEY and CDR2 SMNVEV (reference sequence). Written as DNA, the CDR3 is TGTGCCAGCAGTTTATCGGGCGGGCTAGCAGACTACGAGCAGTACTTC. Encoded protein: CASSLSGGLADYEQYF.

CDR3 sequence (DNA): TGTGCCAGCAGCCTCTTAAGACAGGGCCCCTACGTTAGGAATGAGCAGTTCTTC. Its translation is CASSLLRQGPYVRNEQFF. The genes are TRBV7-2 and TRBJ2-1, with TRBD1 identical over 7 bases. Germline CDR1 SGHTA, CDR2 FQGNSA. The CDR3 runs to 18 residues. J gave up 7 bases and V 5 bases, and 20 bases lay outside the gene matches.